This T cell receptor (beta chain) was captured in a study of blood T cell repertoires in COVID-19. Background on the study: Some COVID-19 samples were acute and others convalescent; all came from the United States, Italy and Spain. Sources were T cells, B-cell-depleted T cells, or PBMCs; the material itself was cDNA or gDNA.

Original data processing: Nucleated cell number was recorded as an estimate derived from reference gene primer amplification. Produced via immunoSEQ multiplex PCR; TCRdb's table is partial and in-frame only. That table supplies the V and J calls and clone size; D and trimming were determined from the DNA. Among 200,000 to 300,000 clones listed, roughly 79% were seen once. The length of the CDR3 is 15 residues. CDR1 and CDR2 (germline): MNHEY, SMNVEV (reference sequence). The trim removed 5 bases at V and 8 bases at J, leaving 11 bases unmatched. The chain employs TRBV27 and TRBJ1-2; 10 bases fit TRBD1. The sequence was obtained from a woman of 80 years or more with COVID-19, enrolled during active disease. What was sequenced was peripheral blood. CDR3 sequence reads: CASSPKRQGAWGYTF. For the CDR3, the DNA is TGTGCCAGCAGTCCCAAAAGACAGGGGGCGTGGGGCTACACCTTC.